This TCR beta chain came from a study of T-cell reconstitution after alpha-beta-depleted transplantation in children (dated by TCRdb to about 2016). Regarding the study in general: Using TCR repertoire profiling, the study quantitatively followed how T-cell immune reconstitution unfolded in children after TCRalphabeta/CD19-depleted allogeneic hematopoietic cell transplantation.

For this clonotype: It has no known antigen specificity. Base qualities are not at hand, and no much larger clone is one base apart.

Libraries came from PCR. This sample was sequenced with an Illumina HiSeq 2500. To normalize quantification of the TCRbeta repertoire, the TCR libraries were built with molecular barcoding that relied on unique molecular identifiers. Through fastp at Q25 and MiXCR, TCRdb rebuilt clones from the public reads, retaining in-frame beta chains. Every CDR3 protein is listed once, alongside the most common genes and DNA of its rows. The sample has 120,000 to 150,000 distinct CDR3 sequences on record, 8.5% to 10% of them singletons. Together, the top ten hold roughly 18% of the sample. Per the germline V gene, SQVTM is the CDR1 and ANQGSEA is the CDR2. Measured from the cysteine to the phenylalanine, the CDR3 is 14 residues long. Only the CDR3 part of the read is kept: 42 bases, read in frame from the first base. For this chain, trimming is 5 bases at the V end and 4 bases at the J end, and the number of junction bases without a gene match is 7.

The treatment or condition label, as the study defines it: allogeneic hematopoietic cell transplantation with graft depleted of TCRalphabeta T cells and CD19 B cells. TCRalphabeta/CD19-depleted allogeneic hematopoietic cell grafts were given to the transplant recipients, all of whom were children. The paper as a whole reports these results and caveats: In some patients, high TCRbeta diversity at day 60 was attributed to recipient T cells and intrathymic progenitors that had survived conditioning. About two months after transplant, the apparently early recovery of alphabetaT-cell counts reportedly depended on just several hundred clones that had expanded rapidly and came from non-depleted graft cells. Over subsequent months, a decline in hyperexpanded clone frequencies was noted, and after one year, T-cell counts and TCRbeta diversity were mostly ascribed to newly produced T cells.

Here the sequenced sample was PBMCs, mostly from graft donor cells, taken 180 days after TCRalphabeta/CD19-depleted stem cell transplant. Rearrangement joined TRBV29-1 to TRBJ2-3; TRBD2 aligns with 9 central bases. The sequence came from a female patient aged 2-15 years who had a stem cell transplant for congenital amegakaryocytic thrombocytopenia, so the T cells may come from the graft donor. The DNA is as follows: TGCAGCGTTCAGGGGACTAGCAATGCAGATACGCAGTATTTT. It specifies CSVQGTSNADTQYF.